Presented here are 12 T cell receptor beta chains from one specimen sequenced in a study of blood T cell repertoires in COVID-19. The protocol was immunoSEQ multiplex PCR, while the TCRdb copy is restricted to in-frame clones and leaves out a portion. The data hold around 31,000 clones, with approximately 87% observed a single time. The source material was peripheral blood. The receptors were sampled from a human donor with active COVID-19. The donor label of this sample is uncertain.

The chain combines TRBV7-3 with TRBJ2-3; D might be TRBD2 (7 bases). Trimming shortened V by 3 bases and J by 0 bases, and 10 bases separated the two germline ends. This CDR3 is 15 amino acids long. Germline-derived CDR1 and CDR2 are SGHTA and FQGTGA. The CDR3 coding sequence is TGTGCCAGCAGCTTGGGGGGGCCTAGCACAGATACGCAGTATTTT. Its protein product is CASSLGGPSTDTQYF.

The rearrangement joins TRBV6-6 to TRBJ2-2; D unresolved. Germline loops: CDR1 MNHNY, CDR2 SVGAGI (reference sequence). Trimming left V 2 bases short and J 6 bases short, with 4 bases between. This CDR3 is built from 12 residues. The CDR3 DNA sequence: TGTGCCAGCAGTTACCCGGCCGGGGAGCTGTTTTTT. This sequence encodes CASSYPAGELFF.

This clone was counted between two and nine times. The chain is built from TRBV11-2 and TRBJ2-7; 7 bases are a match to TRBD2. This CDR3 spans 14 amino acids. Germline V CDR1 and CDR2: SGHAT, FQNNGV. Trimming cost V 1 base and J 4 bases; bases outside gene matches: 4. The CDR3 reads CASSLGAGAYEQYF. CDR3 bases: TGTGCCAGCAGCTTAGGGGCGGGAGCGTACGAGCAGTACTTC. The entire variable domain, with the rest obtained from reference TRBV11-2 and TRBJ2-7, is as follows: EAGVAQSPRYKIIEKRQSVAFWCNPISGHATLYWYQQILGQGPKLLIQFQNNGVVDDSQLPKDRFSAERLKGVDSTLKIQPAKLEDSAVYLCASSLGAGAYEQYFGPGTRLTVT.

The chain carries TRBV10-3 and TRBJ1-1; TRBD1 might be the D (5 bases). The CDR3 contains 15 residues. The V gene lost 0 bases and the J gene lost 4 bases, with 12 bases spanning the gap. In germline, CDR1 is ENHRY, CDR2 SYGVKD. Here the CDR3 DNA reads TGTGCCATCAGTGAGTCGGAGGGGTTGGCCACTGAAGCTTTCTTT. Amino acid sequence: CAISESEGLATEAFF.

The rearrangement joins TRBV19 to TRBJ1-1; D not resolved. Germline CDR1 is LNHDA and CDR2 is SQIVND (reference sequence). With 3 bases removed from V and 4 bases from J, the gap between germline ends came to 12 bases. The CDR3 consists of 14 residues. The CDR3 nucleotides are TGTGCCAGTAGTATGAGGGAGGGTGGCACTGAAGCTTTCTTT. Translating it yields CASSMREGGTEAFF.

The chain employs TRBV7-3 and TRBJ2-2; D remains ambiguous. This CDR3 is 15 amino acids long. Between the trimmed V and J ends, which lost 0 bases and 1 base, there was a span of 6 bases. From germline, CDR1 is SGHTA and CDR2 FQGTGA. This CDR3 reads CASSLTGENTGELFF. The CDR3 DNA reads TGTGCCAGCAGCTTAACGGGCGAGAACACCGGGGAGCTGTTTTTT.

This chain joins TRBV9 and TRBJ2-2; D remains ambiguous. The germline gives CDR1 SGDLS, CDR2 YYNGEE. The V and J ends lost 4 bases and 1 base respectively, with 8 bases between them. The CDR3 is made up of 14 amino acids. In DNA, the CDR3 is TGTGCCAGCAGCCCCCCCAAGAACACCGGGGAGCTGTTTTTT. Translation: CASSPPKNTGELFF.

This clone was counted between two and nine times. The CDR3 here is CASSWTGESSTDTQYF. The CDR3 DNA is TGCGCCAGCAGCTGGACAGGGGAGAGTTCGACAGATACGCAGTATTTT. The V gene is TRBV5-1, the J gene TRBJ2-3, with 9 positions matching TRBD1. The CDR3 covers 16 residues. Losses at the gene ends were 3 bases for V and 3 bases for J; bases not matched to a gene: 8. CDR1 is SGHRS and CDR2 is YFSETQ in the germline V gene.

V and J are TRBV27 and TRBJ1-5; 11 bases line up with TRBD1. After removal of 0 bases from V and 3 bases from J, the junction contained 7 bases not matched to a gene. This CDR3 spans 18 amino acids. Germline V gene sequence: CDR1 MNHEY, CDR2 SMNVEV (reference sequence). The DNA for the CDR3 is TGTGCCAGCAGTTTATCGGGGGACAGGGGGTGGATCAATCAGCCCCAGCATTTT. Residues: CASSLSGDRGWINQPQHF.

The V call is TRBV7-6, the J call TRBJ1-6, with a weak D call TRBD1 (5 bases). V lost 1 base and J 7 bases, leaving 14 bases between the germline ends. This CDR3 spans 16 amino acids. Per germline, CDR1 SGHVS and CDR2 FNYEAQ. As DNA, the CDR3 is TGTGCCAGCAGCTTAGAGGTTCGCACAGGCAATTCACCCCTCCACTTT. It encodes CASSLEVRTGNSPLHF.

The chain combines TRBV28 with TRBJ1-1, with TRBD1 as a possible D gene (6 bases). Germline-derived CDR1 and CDR2 are MDHEN and SYDVKM. The CDR3 covers 12 residues. V was shortened by 9 bases and J by 0 bases, with 8 bases between the two germline ends. For the CDR3, the DNA is TGTGCCAGTAGGGACATGAACACTGAAGCTTTCTTT. Translated, it gives CASRDMNTEAFF.

The V call is TRBV5-1, the J call TRBJ2-7; 10 bases agree with TRBD1. From germline, CDR1 is SGHRS and CDR2 YFSETQ. This CDR3 spans 15 amino acids. Trimming at V came to 4 bases and at J to 5 bases, leaving 9 bases not matched to a gene. This chain's CDR3 is CASSPGTGAYHEQYF. The CDR3, as DNA: TGCGCCAGCAGCCCAGGGACAGGGGCGTATCACGAGCAGTACTTC.